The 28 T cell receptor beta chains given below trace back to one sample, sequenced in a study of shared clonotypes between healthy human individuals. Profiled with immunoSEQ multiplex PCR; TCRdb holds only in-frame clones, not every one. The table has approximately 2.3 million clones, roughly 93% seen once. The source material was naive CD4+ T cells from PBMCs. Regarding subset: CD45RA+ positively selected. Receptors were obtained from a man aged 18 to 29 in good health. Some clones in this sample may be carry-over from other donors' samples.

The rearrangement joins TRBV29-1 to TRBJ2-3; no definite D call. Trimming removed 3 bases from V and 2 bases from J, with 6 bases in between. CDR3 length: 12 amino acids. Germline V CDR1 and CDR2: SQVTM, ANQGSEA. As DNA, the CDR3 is TGCAGCGTTGACGAAGACACAGATACGCAGTATTTT. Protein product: CSVDEDTDTQYF.

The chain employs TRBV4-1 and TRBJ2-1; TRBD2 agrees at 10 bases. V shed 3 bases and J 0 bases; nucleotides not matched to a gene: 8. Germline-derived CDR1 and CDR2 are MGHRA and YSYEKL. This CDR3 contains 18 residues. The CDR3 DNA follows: TGCGCCAGCAGCCAGGGAAGGGCTAGCGGGAGCTCCTACAATGAGCAGTTCTTC. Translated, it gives CASSQGRASGSSYNEQFF.

The CDR3 spells CASSVWQIFDEQYF. The CDR3 bases are TGTGCCAGCAGTGTTTGGCAGATTTTTGACGAGCAGTACTTC. The chain has TRBV6-1 and TRBJ2-7; D call uncertain. Trimming took 4 bases from V and 5 from J, leaving 15 bases between them. The germline V gene encodes CDR1 MNHNS and CDR2 SASEGT. This CDR3 region has 14 residues.

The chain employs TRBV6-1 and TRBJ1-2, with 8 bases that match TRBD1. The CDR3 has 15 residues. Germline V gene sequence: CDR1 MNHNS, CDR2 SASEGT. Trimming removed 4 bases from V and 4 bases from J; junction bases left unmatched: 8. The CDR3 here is CASSVGQGRGYGYTF. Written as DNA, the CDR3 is TGTGCCAGCAGTGTTGGACAGGGTCGGGGCTATGGCTACACCTTC.

The CDR3 nucleotides read TGTGCCAGTAGTCCGGGACTAGCGGGAGTCCGGCTCGGGAACGAGCAGTACTTC. This sequence encodes CASSPGLAGVRLGNEQYF. This sequence joins TRBV19 and TRBJ2-7; 14 bases agree with TRBD2. V shed 5 bases, J shed 5 bases, and the junction held 14 bases outside the gene matches. The germline V gene encodes CDR1 LNHDA and CDR2 SQIVND (reference sequence). The CDR3 extends over 18 amino acids.

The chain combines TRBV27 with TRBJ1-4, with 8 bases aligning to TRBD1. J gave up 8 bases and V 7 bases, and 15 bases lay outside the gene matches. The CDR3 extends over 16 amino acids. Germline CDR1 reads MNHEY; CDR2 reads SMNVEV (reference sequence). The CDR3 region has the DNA TGTGCCAGCACCTACTCTCTAGGACAGGGACTAGAAAAACTGTTTTTT. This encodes CASTYSLGQGLEKLFF.

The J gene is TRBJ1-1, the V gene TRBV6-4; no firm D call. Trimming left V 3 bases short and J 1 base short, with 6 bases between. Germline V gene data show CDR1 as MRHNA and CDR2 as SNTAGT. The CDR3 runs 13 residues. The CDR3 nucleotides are TGTGCCAGCAGTGAACTAACGAACACTGAAGCTTTCTTT. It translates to CASSELTNTEAFF.

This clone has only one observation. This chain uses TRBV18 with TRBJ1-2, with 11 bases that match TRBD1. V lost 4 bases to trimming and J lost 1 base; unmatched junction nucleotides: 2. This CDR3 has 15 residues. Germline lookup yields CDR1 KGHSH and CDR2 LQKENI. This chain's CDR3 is CASSLGTGGNYGYTF. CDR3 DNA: TGTGCCAGCTCACTGGGGACAGGGGGTAACTATGGCTACACCTTC.

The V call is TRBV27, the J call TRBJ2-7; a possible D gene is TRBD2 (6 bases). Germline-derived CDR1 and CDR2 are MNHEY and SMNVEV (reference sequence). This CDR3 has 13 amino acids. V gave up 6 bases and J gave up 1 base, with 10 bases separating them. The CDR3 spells CASRRRDSYEQYF. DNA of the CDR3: TGTGCCAGCAGGCGGCGGGATTCCTACGAGCAGTACTTC.

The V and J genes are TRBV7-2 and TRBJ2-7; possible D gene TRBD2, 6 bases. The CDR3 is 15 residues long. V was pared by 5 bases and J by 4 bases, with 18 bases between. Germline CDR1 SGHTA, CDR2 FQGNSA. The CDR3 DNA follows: TGTGCCAGCAGCGACCAAGCGGGTGAGGGTTACGAGCAGTACTTC. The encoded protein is CASSDQAGEGYEQYF.

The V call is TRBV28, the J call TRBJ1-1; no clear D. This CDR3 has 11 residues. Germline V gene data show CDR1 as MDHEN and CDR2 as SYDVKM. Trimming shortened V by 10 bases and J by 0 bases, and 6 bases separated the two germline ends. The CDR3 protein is CATIMNTEAFF. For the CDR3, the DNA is TGTGCCACTATAATGAACACTGAAGCTTTCTTT.

Here the CDR3 reads CASLSGQGISGYTF. Here the CDR3 DNA reads TGTGCCAGCCTATCCGGACAGGGGATCTCTGGCTACACCTTC. The V call is TRBV28, the J call TRBJ1-2; 9 bases line up with TRBD1. The CDR3 contains 14 residues. CDR1 and CDR2 (germline): MDHEN, SYDVKM. V was pared by 8 bases and J by 7 bases, with 11 bases of the junction left unmatched.

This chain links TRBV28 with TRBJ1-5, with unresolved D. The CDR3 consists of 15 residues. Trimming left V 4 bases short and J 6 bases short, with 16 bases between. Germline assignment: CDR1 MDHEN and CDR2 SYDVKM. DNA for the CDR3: TGTGCCAGCAGTTCCCCATCTGTACCCAGTCAGCCCCAGCATTTT. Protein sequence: CASSSPSVPSQPQHF.

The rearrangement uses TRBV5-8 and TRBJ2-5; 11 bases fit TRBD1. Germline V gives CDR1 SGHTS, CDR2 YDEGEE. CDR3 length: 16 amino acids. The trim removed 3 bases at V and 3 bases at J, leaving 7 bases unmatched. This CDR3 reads CASSSWGDRGKETQYF. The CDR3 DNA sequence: TGTGCCAGCAGCTCTTGGGGGGACAGGGGGAAAGAGACCCAGTACTTC.

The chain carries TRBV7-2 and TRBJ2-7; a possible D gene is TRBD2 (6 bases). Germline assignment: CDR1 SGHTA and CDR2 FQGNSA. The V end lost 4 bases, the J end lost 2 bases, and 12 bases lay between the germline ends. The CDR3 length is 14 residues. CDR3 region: CASSWAGSTYEQYF. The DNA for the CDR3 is TGTGCCAGCAGCTGGGCCGGGAGTACCTACGAGCAGTACTTC.

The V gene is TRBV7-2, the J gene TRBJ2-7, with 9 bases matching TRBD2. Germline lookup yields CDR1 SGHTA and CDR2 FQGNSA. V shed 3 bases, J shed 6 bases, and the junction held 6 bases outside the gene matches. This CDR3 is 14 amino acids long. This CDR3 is CASSFLAGDAEQYF. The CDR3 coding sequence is TGTGCCAGCAGCTTCTTAGCGGGAGACGCCGAGCAGTACTTC. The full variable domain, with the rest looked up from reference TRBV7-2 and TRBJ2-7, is GAGVSQSPSNKVTEKGKDVELRCDPISGHTALYWYRQSLGQGLEFLIYFQGNSAPDKSGLPSDRFSAERTGGSVSTLTIQRTQQEDSAVYLCASSFLAGDAEQYFGPGTRLTVT.

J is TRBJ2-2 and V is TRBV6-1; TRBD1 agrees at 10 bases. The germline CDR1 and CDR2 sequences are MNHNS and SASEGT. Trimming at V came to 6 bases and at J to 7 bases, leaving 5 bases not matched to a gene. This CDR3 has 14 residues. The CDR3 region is CASRPGQGIGELFF. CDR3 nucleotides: TGTGCCAGCAGGCCGGGACAGGGGATCGGGGAGCTGTTTTTT.

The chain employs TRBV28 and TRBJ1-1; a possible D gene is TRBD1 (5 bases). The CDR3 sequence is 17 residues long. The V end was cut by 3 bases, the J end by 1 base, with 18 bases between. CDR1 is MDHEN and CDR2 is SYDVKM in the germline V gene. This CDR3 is CASSFSARESANTEAFF. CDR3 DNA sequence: TGTGCCAGCAGTTTTTCTGCCAGGGAATCTGCGAACACTGAAGCTTTCTTT.

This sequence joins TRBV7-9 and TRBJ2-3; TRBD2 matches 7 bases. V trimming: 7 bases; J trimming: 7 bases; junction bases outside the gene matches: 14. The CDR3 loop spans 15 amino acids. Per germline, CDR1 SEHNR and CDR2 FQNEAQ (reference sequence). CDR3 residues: CASTLDGGRINTQYF. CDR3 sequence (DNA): TGTGCCAGCACCCTTGATGGCGGGAGAATAAATACGCAGTATTTT.

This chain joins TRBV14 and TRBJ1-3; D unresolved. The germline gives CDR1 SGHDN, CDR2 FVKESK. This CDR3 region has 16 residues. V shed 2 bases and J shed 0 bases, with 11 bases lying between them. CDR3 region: CASSQLSSGSGNTIYF. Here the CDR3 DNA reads TGTGCCAGCAGCCAACTTTCCTCAGGCTCTGGAAACACCATATATTTT.

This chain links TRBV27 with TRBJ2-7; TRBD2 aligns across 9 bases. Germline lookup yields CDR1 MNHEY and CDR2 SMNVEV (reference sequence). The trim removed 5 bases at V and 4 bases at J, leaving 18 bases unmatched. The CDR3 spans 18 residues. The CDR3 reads CASSPRFGSGSGLYEQYF. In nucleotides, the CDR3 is TGTGCCAGCAGTCCCAGGTTCGGTAGCGGGAGCGGCTTGTACGAGCAGTACTTC.

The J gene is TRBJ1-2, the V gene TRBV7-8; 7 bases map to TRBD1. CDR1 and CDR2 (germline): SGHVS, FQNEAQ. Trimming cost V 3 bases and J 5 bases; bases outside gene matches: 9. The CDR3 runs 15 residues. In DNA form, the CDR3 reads TGTGCCAGCAGCTTGAATGGACAGGAAGGTTATGGCTACACCTTC. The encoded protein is CASSLNGQEGYGYTF.

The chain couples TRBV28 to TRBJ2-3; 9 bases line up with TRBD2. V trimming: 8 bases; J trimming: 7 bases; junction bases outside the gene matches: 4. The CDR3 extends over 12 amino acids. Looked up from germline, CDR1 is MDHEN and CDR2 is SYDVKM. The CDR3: CASAGGPYTQYF. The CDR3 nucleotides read TGTGCCAGCGCGGGAGGGCCATATACGCAGTATTTT. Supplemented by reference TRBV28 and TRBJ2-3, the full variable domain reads DVKVTQSSRYLVKRTGEKVFLECVQDMDHENMFWYRQDPGLGLRLIYFSYDVKMKEKGDIPEGYSVSREKKERFSLILESASTNQTSMYLCASAGGPYTQYFGPGTRLTVL.

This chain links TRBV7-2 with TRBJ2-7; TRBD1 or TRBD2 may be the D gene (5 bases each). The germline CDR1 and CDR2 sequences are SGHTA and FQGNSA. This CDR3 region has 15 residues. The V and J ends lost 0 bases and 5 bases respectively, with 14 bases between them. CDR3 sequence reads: CASSLAGDGVHEQYF. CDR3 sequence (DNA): TGTGCCAGCAGCTTAGCGGGGGACGGGGTGCACGAGCAGTACTTC.

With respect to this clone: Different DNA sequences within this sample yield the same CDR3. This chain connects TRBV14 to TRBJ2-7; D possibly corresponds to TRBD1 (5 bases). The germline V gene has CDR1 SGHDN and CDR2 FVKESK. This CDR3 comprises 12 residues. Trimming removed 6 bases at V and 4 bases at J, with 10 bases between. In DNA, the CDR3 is TGTGCCAGCAGTCCTCAGGGATACGAGCAGTACTTC. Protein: CASSPQGYEQYF.

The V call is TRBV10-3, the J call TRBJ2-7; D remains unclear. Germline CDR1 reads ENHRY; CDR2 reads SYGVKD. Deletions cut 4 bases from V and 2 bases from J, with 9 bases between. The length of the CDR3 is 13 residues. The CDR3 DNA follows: TGTGCCATCAGTGCCGGGCGTACCTACGAGCAGTACTTC. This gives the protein CAISAGRTYEQYF.

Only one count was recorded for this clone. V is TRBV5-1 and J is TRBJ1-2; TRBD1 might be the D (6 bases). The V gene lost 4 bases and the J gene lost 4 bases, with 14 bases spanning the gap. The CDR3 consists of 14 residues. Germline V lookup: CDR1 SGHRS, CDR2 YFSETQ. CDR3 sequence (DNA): TGCGCCAGCAGCCCCCGGGACAACCTCTATGGCTACACCTTC. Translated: CASSPRDNLYGYTF.

CDR3 sequence reads: CASSSRTPYRGEQYF. CDR3 DNA: TGTGCCAGCAGTTCCCGGACTCCCTACAGGGGCGAGCAGTACTTC. This chain uses TRBV6-1 with TRBJ2-7, with 7 nucleotides matching TRBD1. This CDR3 region has 15 residues. The germline V gene has CDR1 MNHNS and CDR2 SASEGT. Germline trimming cut 5 bases from V and 6 bases from J; bases unmatched to any gene: 13.